A selection of T cell receptor beta chains follows, all from one sample in a study of T cells in Graves' hyperthyroidism and ophthalmopathy. MiXCR, applied by TCRdb to the multiplex PCR reads, yields one record per CDR3 protein. The data hold around 600,000 distinct CDR3 sequences, with 16% observed a single time. The sample taken for sequencing was blood. All receptors derive from a woman between 35 and 50 years old with Graves' ophthalmopathy. The CDR3 runs from the conserved cysteine through the conserved F or W. The D gene is left open where the match is weak. Not every row has a clone size; where given, it reads once, few, many or a size class.

cdr3_aa cdr3_nt clone_size v_call d_call j_call
CASSLAQSSYNEQSF TGTGCCAGCAGTTTAGCACAGAGCTCCTACAATGAGCAGTCCTTC few TRBV12-3/TRBV12-4 . TRBJ2-1
CSVRTGGYTF TGCAGCGTACGGACGGGGGGCTACACCTTC . TRBV29-1 . TRBJ1-2
CASSRGTGYLETQYF TGTGCCAGCTCACGAGGGACAGGGTATCTGGAGACCCAGTACTTC many TRBV18 TRBD1 TRBJ2-5
CASSIYRHNEQLF TGTGCCAGCTCCATTTACAGACACAATGAGCAGCTCTTC . TRBV12-3/TRBV12-4 . TRBJ2-1
CASRGSSTEAFF TGTGCCAGCAGGGGATCGTCCACTGAAGCTTTCTTT . TRBV7-9 . TRBJ1-1
CASGSPGTGREKLFF TGTGCCAGCGGCTCCCCCGGGACAGGGCGTGAAAAACTGTTTTTT . TRBV6-1 TRBD1 TRBJ1-4
CASSPPGVVNEQFF TGTGCCAGCAGTCCCCCTGGTGTGGTTAATGAGCAGTTCTTC many TRBV12-3/TRBV12-4 . TRBJ2-1
CASSPPAGTGSPEAFF TGTGCCAGCAGCCCCCCCGCCGGGACAGGGTCGCCTGAAGCTTTCTTT many TRBV5-6 TRBD1 TRBJ1-1
CASSPTIRPNTEAFF TGTGCCAGCAGCCCCACCATTAGACCGAACACTGAAGCTTTCTTT many TRBV7-2 . TRBJ1-1
CASSLWETDTQYF TGTGCCAGCAGCTTATGGGAGACAGATACGCAGTATTTT many TRBV11-2 . TRBJ2-3
CASSLLPLGDQSTEAFF TGTGCCAGCAGTTTATTACCCCTAGGAGATCAGAGCACTGAAGCTTTCTTT many TRBV27 . TRBJ1-1
CASSGPRTYNEQFF TGTGCCAGCAGTGGACCCAGGACCTACAATGAGCAGTTCTTC . TRBV25-1 . TRBJ2-1
CASRGQGPGELFF TGTGCCAGCCGCGGACAGGGGCCCGGGGAGCTGTTTTTT many TRBV2 TRBD1 TRBJ2-2
CAWSRYGLNEKLFF TGTGCCTGGAGTAGGTACGGTCTAAATGAAAAACTGTTTTTT many TRBV30 . TRBJ1-4
CASSFSRALGNEQFF TGTGCCAGCAGTTTCAGTCGCGCCTTGGGCAATGAGCAGTTCTTC many TRBV28 . TRBJ2-1
CASSLWTSSTDTQYF TGTGCCAGCAGTTTATGGACTAGTAGCACAGATACGCAGTATTTT . TRBV28 . TRBJ2-3
CASSYARLAATDTQYF TGTGCCAGCAGTTACGCCCGCCTAGCGGCCACAGATACGCAGTATTTT many TRBV6-2/TRBV6-3 TRBD2 TRBJ2-3
CAWSVSDSTPLHF TGTGCCTGGAGTGTGTCGGATTCCACACCCCTCCACTTT few TRBV30 . TRBJ1-6
CSASSLAGDEVTYEQYF TGCAGTGCTAGTAGCCTAGCGGGAGACGAGGTAACCTACGAGCAGTACTTC many TRBV20-1 TRBD2 TRBJ2-7
CASSETGVDTGELFF TGTGCCAGCAGCGAGACGGGAGTCGACACCGGGGAGCTGTTTTTT . TRBV9 . TRBJ2-2
CSVEAGVGDTQYF TGCAGCGTTGAGGCGGGAGTGGGAGATACGCAGTATTTT . TRBV29-1 TRBD2 TRBJ2-3
CASTKYGGSGSYNEQFF TGTGCCAGCACCAAGTATGGAGGATCCGGTTCCTACAATGAGCAGTTCTTC many TRBV7-9 . TRBJ2-1